This T cell receptor beta chain derives from a study of breast tumors, draining lymph nodes, adjacent tissues. CDR1 and CDR2 from the germline V gene are DFQATT and SNEGSKA (reference sequence). V was pared by 3 bases and J by 2 bases, with 7 bases between. The CDR3 contains 12 residues. Study-wide points: Compared with basal-like, luminal-like tumors shared significantly more repertoire with nontumor tissue.

MiXCR, run by TCRdb on the multiplex PCR reads, gives a single entry per CDR3 protein. The repertoire holds fewer than 25,000 distinct CDR3 sequences, with over 60% as singletons. This clonotype appeared a few times. Its target is not known. The receptor was derived from a female donor with breast cancer. Some clones in this sample may be carry-over from other donors' samples. Input material: tumor-adjacent breast tissue. The chain is built from TRBV20-1 and TRBJ1-1; no reliable D call. The CDR3 loop reads CSASLANTEAFF. In DNA, the CDR3 is TGCAGTGCTAGTTTGGCAAACACTGAAGCTTTCTTT.